This T cell receptor beta chain was recovered during a study of CD8+ T cells in alopecia areata. On the study more broadly: Severity in treated patients was scored by percentage of scalp area affected.

Deletions cut 4 bases from V and 3 bases from J, with 9 bases between. This CDR3 is 13 amino acids long. Germline CDR1 and CDR2: SQVTM and ANQGSEA. Turning to this clone: Antigen unknown.

In each case, RNA was isolated and then reverse transcribed into cDNA as the sequencing template. Profiled with immunoSEQ multiplex PCR; TCRdb holds only in-frame clones, not every one. The table lists about 190,000 clones, about 65% of them singletons. Study-wide points: Many expanded lesional clones persisted during tofacitinib (in both scalp and blood).

Indicated treatment: oral pan-JAK inhibitor, 5-10 mg twice daily. This clonotype originated in a human donor with alopecia areata. Here the sequenced sample was CD4+ T cells sorted from blood, taken at approximately week 50, from a patient treated with tofacitinib. The V gene is TRBV29-1, the J gene TRBJ1-4; D is unresolved. The CDR3 spells CSVGGGSNEKLFF. CDR3 in DNA: TGCAGCGTTGGTGGCGGATCTAATGAAAAACTGTTTTTT.